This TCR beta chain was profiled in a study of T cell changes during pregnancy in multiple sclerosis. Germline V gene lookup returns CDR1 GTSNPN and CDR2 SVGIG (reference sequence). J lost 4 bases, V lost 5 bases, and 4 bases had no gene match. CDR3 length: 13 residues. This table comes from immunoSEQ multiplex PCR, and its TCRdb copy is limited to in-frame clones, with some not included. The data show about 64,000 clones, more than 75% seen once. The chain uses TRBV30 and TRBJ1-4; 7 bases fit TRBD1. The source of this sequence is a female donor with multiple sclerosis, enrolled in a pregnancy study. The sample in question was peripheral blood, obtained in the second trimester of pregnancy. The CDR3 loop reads CAWGDRNNEKLFF. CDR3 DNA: TGTGCCTGGGGGGACAGAAATAATGAAAAACTGTTTTTT.